The 22 T cell receptor beta chains below come from one sample, sequenced in a study of T cells in Graves' hyperthyroidism and ophthalmopathy. Using RNA transcripts as the source, TCR beta CDR3 regions were amplified. HTBI primers were the set used in a first-round RT-PCR of the TCR CDR3. TCRdb independently ran MiXCR on the multiplex PCR reads; one entry per CDR3 protein. In the table there are approximately 510,000 distinct CDR3 sequences, 20% of which are singletons. Sequencing was performed on blood. Source of these receptors: a man aged 18 to 35 with Graves' hyperthyroidism.

This clonotype was detected ten times or more. The chain recombines TRBV29-1 with TRBJ1-1, with D possibly TRBD1 on 5 matching bases. The CDR3 sequence is 13 residues long. CDR1 SQVTM and CDR2 ANQGSEA come from the germline V gene. V was cut by 4 bases and J by 0 bases, with 9 bases left in between. This CDR3 is CSVVGGMNTEAFF. DNA for the CDR3: TGCAGCGTTGTTGGGGGAATGAACACTGAAGCTTTCTTT. The complete variable domain, with remaining parts taken from reference TRBV29-1 and TRBJ1-1, reads SAVISQKPSRDICQRGTSLTIQCQVDSQVTMMFWYRQQPGQSLTLIATANQGSEATYESGFVIDKFPISRPNLTFSTLTVSNMSPEDSSIYLCSVVGGMNTEAFFGQGTRLTVV.

For this clonotype: A read error is possible here, since a much larger clone lies one base away. This chain links TRBV28 with TRBJ2-5; perhaps D is TRBD1 or TRBD2 (5 bases each). Germline V gene sequence: CDR1 MDHEN, CDR2 SYDVKM. The CDR3 has 13 amino acids. The DNA for the CDR3 is TGTGCCAGCGGCTTGGGACGGTGGGAGACCAAGTACTTC. Protein product: CASGLGRWETKYF.

This clonotype was observed a single time. This chain connects TRBV7-8 to TRBJ2-7, with D maybe TRBD2 (6 bases). Germline lookup yields CDR1 SGHVS and CDR2 FQNEAQ. The CDR3 totals 14 residues. Deletions cut 5 bases from V and 3 bases from J, with 14 bases between. This CDR3 reads CASSVVGGNYEQYF. CDR3 in DNA: TGTGCCAGCAGCGTCGTCGGAGGGAACTACGAGCAGTACTTC.

This clonotype has a count of ten or more. The chain joins TRBV11-2 to TRBJ2-7; a possible D gene is TRBD1 (6 bases). The germline V gene encodes CDR1 SGHAT and CDR2 FQNNGV. The V and J ends lost 1 base and 3 bases respectively, with 10 bases between them. The CDR3 contains 14 residues. The CDR3 DNA is TGTGCCAGCAGCTTAGGGGCACAGGGCTACGAGCAGTACTTC. Translating gives CASSLGAQGYEQYF.

This clonotype was detected many times. The chain links TRBV6-1 to TRBJ2-5; D is possibly TRBD1 (6 bases). Per germline, CDR1 MNHNS and CDR2 SASEGT. V dropped 8 bases and J dropped 1 base, with 14 bases sitting between them. There are 14 residues in the CDR3. The CDR3 reads CASRGQALQETQYF. Written as DNA, the CDR3 is TGTGCCAGCCGGGGACAAGCACTCCAAGAGACCCAGTACTTC.

This clonotype was seen a handful of times. The chain employs TRBV18 and TRBJ2-5; the D gene is possibly TRBD2 (5 bases). Trimming stripped 6 bases from V and 5 bases from J, with 13 bases between. The length of the CDR3 is 13 residues. Germline loops: CDR1 KGHSH, CDR2 LQKENI. In nucleotides, the CDR3 is TGTGCCAGCTCGCTACTAGTGATTGAGACCCAGTACTTC. Amino acids: CASSLLVIETQYF.

This clonotype was seen a handful of times. The genes are TRBV13 and TRBJ2-5; 7 nucleotides match TRBD1. CDR1 and CDR2 (germline): PRHDT, FYEKMQ (reference sequence). The CDR3 consists of 14 residues. V shed 5 bases, J shed 0 bases, and the junction held 3 bases outside the gene matches. CDR3: CASSKTGYQETQYF. The CDR3 region has the DNA TGTGCCAGCAGCAAGACAGGGTACCAAGAGACCCAGTACTTC. Looking up the rest from reference TRBV13 and TRBJ2-5 gives the full variable domain: AAGVIQSPRHLIKEKRETATLKCYPIPRHDTVYWYQQGPGQDPQFLISFYEKMQSDKGSIPDRFSAQQFSDYHSELNMSSLELGDSALYFCASSKTGYQETQYFGPGTRLLVL.

This clonotype was found many times. The chain combines TRBV12-3 or TRBV12-4 with TRBJ2-5; D might be TRBD2 (7 bases). V was shortened by 7 bases and J by 1 base, with 13 bases between the two germline ends. The CDR3 is 14 residues long. CDR3 coding DNA: TGTGCCAGCACCCAAAGGGGGGGCCAAGAGACCCAGTACTTC. Its translation is CASTQRGGQETQYF.

The V call is TRBV6-5, the J call TRBJ2-5; D might be TRBD1 (8 bases). Germline assignment: CDR1 MNHEY and CDR2 SVGAGI. The CDR3 has 16 residues. V was shortened by 3 bases and J by 5 bases, with 19 bases between the two germline ends. The CDR3 is CASSYTAGGGSETQYF. The CDR3 DNA reads as TGTGCCAGCAGTTATACGGCAGGGGGCGGGAGCGAGACCCAGTACTTC.

This clonotype has a handful of counts. The chain joins TRBV4-2 to TRBJ1-6, with D perhaps matching TRBD1 (5 bases). V was pared by 0 bases and J by 5 bases, with 11 bases between. Germline assignment: CDR1 LGHNA and CDR2 YNFKEQ. The CDR3 contains 16 residues. The CDR3 loop reads CASSQDRRGNNSPLHF. As DNA, the CDR3 is TGTGCCAGCAGCCAAGATAGGCGGGGCAATAATTCACCCCTCCACTTT.

Many counts were recorded for this clonotype. The V and J genes are TRBV20-1 and TRBJ1-3; D not resolved. Germline V gene data show CDR1 as DFQATT and CDR2 as SNEGSKA (reference sequence). With 0 bases removed from V and 2 bases from J, the gap between germline ends came to 11 bases. The CDR3 totals 15 residues. CDR3 protein: CSARDPTLPGNTIYF. CDR3 DNA sequence: TGCAGTGCTAGAGACCCGACATTACCTGGAAACACCATATATTTT.

The chain carries TRBV25-1 and TRBJ1-1, with no clear D. CDR1 and CDR2 from the germline V gene are MGHDK and SYGVNS. CDR3 length: 16 amino acids. V was shortened by 3 bases and J by 4 bases, with 18 bases between the two germline ends. This chain's CDR3 is CASSDLRVRRSTEAFF. The CDR3 DNA reads as TGTGCCAGCAGTGACCTCCGGGTACGGAGGAGCACTGAAGCTTTCTTT.

Ten or more counts support this clonotype. The J gene is TRBJ2-5, the V gene TRBV7-8, with D possibly matching TRBD1 (6 bases). CDR3 length: 14 residues. V was shortened by 6 bases and J by 0 bases, with 11 bases between the two germline ends. In germline, CDR1 is SGHVS, CDR2 FQNEAQ. CDR3: CASSPRQDQETQYF. CDR3 DNA sequence: TGTGCCAGCAGTCCTCGACAGGACCAAGAGACCCAGTACTTC.

The sample holds many counts of this clonotype. The rearrangement links TRBV6-5 to TRBJ1-5; a possible D gene is TRBD1 (5 bases). Germline V gene lookup returns CDR1 MNHEY and CDR2 SVGAGI. The CDR3 spans 16 residues. Between the trimmed V and J ends, which lost 6 bases and 3 bases, there was a span of 18 bases. Written as DNA, the CDR3 is TGTGCCAGCAGCCCCCTCGATGGGGGGTTCAATCAGCCCCAGCATTTT. Amino acid sequence: CASSPLDGGFNQPQHF.

V gene TRBV12-3 or TRBV12-4 combines with J gene TRBJ1-4; D is perhaps TRBD1 (5 bases). The CDR3 extends over 14 amino acids. V lost 5 bases and J lost 0, with 7 bases in between. In DNA form, the CDR3 reads TGTGCCAGCAGTCAGGGTTCAACTAATGAAAAACTGTTTTTT. The encoded protein is CASSQGSTNEKLFF.

The chain uses TRBV7-8 and TRBJ1-2; 9 positions match TRBD1. The germline CDR1 and CDR2 sequences are SGHVS and FQNEAQ. The CDR3 has 15 amino acids. With 5 bases clipped from V and 4 bases from J, the junction kept 8 bases outside the gene matches. The CDR3 sequence: CASSVSGQGIYGYTF. The CDR3 bases are TGTGCCAGCAGCGTTAGCGGACAGGGGATCTATGGCTACACCTTC.

For this clonotype: A much larger clone differs by one base, so this may be a read error. The CDR3 nucleotides read TGCGCCAGCAGCTTCGTCCAGGAAATTAAGTACTTC. It translates to CASSFVQEIKYF. The chain links TRBV5-1 to TRBJ2-4; no clear D. In germline, CDR1 is SGHRS, CDR2 YFSETQ. The CDR3 loop spans 12 amino acids. V was trimmed by 2 bases and J by 14 bases, leaving 14 bases between them.

This clonotype has a count of ten or more. V usage is TRBV12-3 or TRBV12-4 and J usage is TRBJ1-2; tentative D call: TRBD1 (5 bases). This CDR3 spans 14 amino acids. V lost 6 bases and J lost 6, with 17 bases in between. The CDR3 here is CASRSQPGTHGYTF. The DNA for the CDR3 is TGTGCCAGCAGAAGCCAACCCGGGACGCATGGCTACACCTTC.

This clonotype was recorded many times. The rearrangement joins TRBV30 to TRBJ2-7; 8 nucleotides agree with TRBD1. This CDR3 has 13 amino acids. V trimming: 2 bases; J trimming: 2 bases; junction bases outside the gene matches: 2. The V gene's germline CDR1 is GTSNPN and CDR2 SVGIG (reference sequence). As DNA, the CDR3 is TGTGCCTGGAGTCCACAGGGGGCCTACGAGCAGTACTTC. This encodes CAWSPQGAYEQYF.

A word on this clonotype: One end of the junction varies from germline; a read error may be responsible. The chain recombines TRBV6-1 with TRBJ2-5; D may be TRBD2 (6 bases). There are 14 residues in the CDR3. Germline V gene sequence: CDR1 MNHNS, CDR2 SASEGT. CDR3 residues: CASSEWGDRETKYF. The CDR3 DNA sequence: TGTGCCAGCAGTGAATGGGGGGACCGAGAGACCAAGTACTTC.

This clonotype was picked up many times. The chain recombines TRBV27 with TRBJ2-2; a possible D gene is TRBD2 (5 bases). Trimming removed 5 bases at V and 8 bases at J, with 15 bases between. The CDR3 is 14 residues long. The V gene's germline CDR1 is MNHEY and CDR2 SMNVEV (reference sequence). CDR3 loop: CASSPGIPWGELFF. Here the CDR3 DNA reads TGTGCCAGCAGTCCCGGGATCCCATGGGGGGAGCTGTTTTTT.

This clonotype was counted a single time. The J gene is TRBJ2-2, the V gene TRBV6-1; TRBD2 matches 9 bases. CDR3 length equals 16 residues. After removal of 7 bases from V and 5 bases from J, the junction contained 11 bases not matched to a gene. In germline, CDR1 is MNHNS, CDR2 SASEGT. CDR3 amino acids: CASNHGGRALTGELFF. The DNA of the CDR3 is TGTGCCAGCAATCATGGCGGGAGGGCCCTTACCGGGGAGCTGTTTTTT.